Listed below are T cell receptor beta chains from one sample, sequenced in a study of blood T cell repertoires in COVID-19. Libraries were prepared by immunoSEQ multiplex PCR; TCRdb keeps only in-frame clonotypes and omits some of them. The table lists 300,000 to 450,000 clones, around nine tenths of them singletons. Material: PBMCs or T cells enriched from blood (not recorded which). The source of these receptors is a woman aged 18-29 years who had recovered from COVID-19. Both conserved end residues are part of each CDR3. D genes are given only for firm matches.

>TRBD1|TRBV14|TRBJ1-2
CASSLRDRGYGYTF
>-|TRBV30|TRBJ1-4
CAWGQSTNEKLFF
>TRBD1|TRBV27|TRBJ2-7
CASSLWTGGKEYF
>-|TRBV9|TRBJ1-3
CASSVELRAGGNTIYF
>-|TRBV3-1/TRBV3-2|TRBJ2-3
CASSQTPGMPQYF
>-|TRBV19|TRBJ1-2
CASLLLGGDLHGYTF
>-|TRBV6-1|TRBJ1-5
CASSENTAIKPQHF
>TRBD1|TRBV30|TRBJ1-2
CAWRITGAGGYTF
>-|TRBV18|TRBJ2-7
CASSPPARISYEQYF
>-|TRBV28|TRBJ2-2
CASSLRPGLAGELFF